Given below is one T cell receptor (beta chain) in context. What it binds is unknown. Carried by the TCR beta cDNA libraries were unique molecular identifiers. Roughly 0.5 million cDNA molecules were obtained from around 1 to 10 million T cells. TCRdb redid the calling of the PCR reads with MiXCR, one entry per CDR3 protein. This sample has about 200,000 distinct CDR3 sequences; 29% occur once, and the top ten carry 3.4%. This entry comes from a study of post-analysis software for immune sequencing data. General observations from the study: Patients used about five TRBV segments, including TRBV5-6, TRBV5-1 and TRBV20-1, more often than controls. Those with multiple sclerosis, the patient group, showed significantly lower normalized Chao1 diversity than controls.

V was shortened by 0 bases and J by 5 bases, with 14 bases between the two germline ends. This CDR3 spans 16 amino acids. The germline V gene has CDR1 LGHNA and CDR2 YSLEER. Sample: blood. The chain has TRBV4-3 and TRBJ1-5, with D maybe TRBD1 (5 bases). The source is a girl aged 2 to 17 with multiple sclerosis. As DNA, the CDR3 is TGCGCCAGCAGCCAAGATTGGGGGGGAGCAGATCAGCCCCAGCATTTT. It encodes CASSQDWGGADQPQHF.